The sequence of this T cell receptor beta chain was determined in a study of breast tumors, draining lymph nodes, adjacent tissues. TCRdb fed the multiplex PCR reads into MiXCR, producing one record per CDR3 protein. The sample has 20,000 to 30,000 distinct CDR3 sequences, roughly 21% seen once. The CDR3 spans 14 residues. V was shortened by 3 bases and J by 5 bases, with 14 bases between the two germline ends. Germline V gene data show CDR1 as SGHDT and CDR2 as YYEEEE. This clonotype was counted many times. The clonotype comes from a female donor with breast cancer. Some clones in this sample may be carry-over from other donors' samples. V gene TRBV5-6 combines with J gene TRBJ1-2, with D perhaps matching TRBD1 (5 bases). The sequencing input was breast tumor tissue. The CDR3 is CASSSRQGGYGYTF. In nucleotides, the CDR3 is TGTGCCAGCAGCTCACGCCAGGGTGGGTATGGCTACACCTTC.